Sequencing of this TCR beta chain was carried out in a study of identical twins listed by TCRdb under 2016. Study-level background: The study deep-sequenced TCR alpha and beta repertoires from monozygotic twins, unrelated adults of various ages and cord blood to test whether fetal clonotypes persist. Replicate twin experiments were performed at different times using different library preparation protocols to rule out contamination. The paper's findings and limits, for the study overall: Compared with coincidental sharing between unrelated individuals, an excess of low generation-probability sequences was observed among out-of-frame TCR alpha sequences shared between twins. Recombination models systematically underestimated out-of-frame TCR alpha sharing in monozygotic twins but agreed with sharing between unrelated individuals. Because the same donors could not be followed over many years, the conclusions depended on cross-sectional statistical analysis. In beta out-of-frame sequences, excess twin sharing was weaker, because having fewer shared sequences lowered the signal-to-noise ratio. Fewer insertions were carried by abundant cord blood beta clonotypes, a similar but weaker trend appeared in young adult naive repertoires, and no such trend appeared in memory repertoires. Zero-insertion analyses could be partly confounded by invariant T cells such as MAIT and iNKT, although diverse VJ usage argued against such confounding for most clonotypes.

The method was 5' RACE. These reads were obtained on an Illumina HiSeq 2000. Template switching introduced a universal primer binding site; the final cDNA contained a unique molecular identifier, enabling accurate counting of TCR cDNA molecules. First-strand cDNA for TCR alpha and beta chains was synthesized from specific primers in the conserved constant-segment region. To control for contamination, every cDNA library carried two barcodes: a SMART-Mk sample barcode plus Illumina barcodes. TruSeq adapter sequences, together with Illumina sample barcodes, were added in two successive PCR steps. Sequencing of the TCR alpha and beta cDNA libraries was done on the Illumina HiSeq platform using custom primers. On the study's bioinformatics: Raw reads were processed with MiGEC to extract unique molecular identifiers, and MiXCR was used to determine CDR3 positions. For each individual, recombination models were inferred using an EM algorithm with the repgenHMM and IGoR tools. Shared clonotypes were analyzed with the tcR package in R, and sharing was normalized by the product of cloneset sizes. To study raw recombination free of thymic and clonal selection effects, out-of-frame nonproductive sequences were analyzed. The public reads were run again by TCRdb, first through fastp at Q25 and then through MiXCR, and only productive beta chains were kept. Every distinct CDR3 protein forms one entry, paired with its most common genes and DNA. These V and J calls originate from TCRdb's pipeline instead of the authors' own analysis. Counted in this sample were 1.5 million or so distinct CDR3 sequences; roughly a third of them appeared once. Clones ranked in the top ten supply about 0.27% of the sample.

Remarks on this clonotype: There is no known antigen for this receptor. The input lacks base qualities; no much larger clone sits a single base away.

Only healthy Caucasian donors were included. From its cysteine to its phenylalanine, the CDR3 spans 15 amino acids. The kept DNA is CDR3 alone, 45 bases in frame from the first base. The germline V gene provides CDR1 MNHEY and CDR2 SVGAGI. The junction carries 14 bases between V and J, which are trimmed by 2 bases and 3 bases respectively. This sequence was found in a newborn girl in good health. Input material: cord blood. This sequence uses TRBV6-5 and TRBJ2-7, with the D gene not clear enough to name. The CDR3 protein is CASSYLLNEVYEQYF. The base sequence is TGTGCCAGCAGTTACCTGCTCAACGAGGTCTACGAGCAGTACTTC.